These 13 T cell receptor beta chains came from one sample sequenced in a study of identical twins. TCRdb redid the calling of the 5' RACE reads with MiXCR, one entry per CDR3 protein. The sample consists of roughly 230,000 distinct CDR3 sequences, 6.5% to 9.5% of them appearing once. These same records also appear under a second study, on yellow fever vaccine responses in identical twins.

Sequencing was carried out using CD8+ T cells sorted from blood. These receptors all come from a woman between 18 and 29 years old in good health.

This clonotype was counted ten times or more. The chain links TRBV20-1 to TRBJ2-3; no clear D gene. CDR1 is DFQATT, CDR2 SNEGSKA, per germline (reference sequence). CDR3 length equals 14 residues. With 0 bases removed from V and 2 bases from J, the gap between germline ends came to 9 bases. CDR3 DNA sequence: TGCAGTGCTAGAGATATTCTGGACACAGATACGCAGTATTTT. The encoded protein is CSARDILDTDTQYF.

The gene calls are TRBV5-1 and TRBJ1-1; the D is unclear. In germline, CDR1 is SGHRS, CDR2 YFSETQ. Trimming pared 4 bases from V and 0 bases from J, leaving 22 bases between. The CDR3 sequence is 18 residues long. The CDR3 region is CASSPEGGYSVMNTEAFF. The CDR3 DNA reads TGCGCCAGCAGCCCGGAGGGAGGGTATAGTGTAATGAACACTGAAGCTTTCTTT.

This chain links TRBV20-1 with TRBJ2-1; D may be TRBD1 (6 bases). Germline V CDR1 and CDR2: DFQATT, SNEGSKA (reference sequence). This CDR3 contains 12 residues. V was cut by 0 bases and J by 8 bases, with 8 bases left in between. CDR3 coding DNA: TGCAGTGCTAGAGATCAGGGGTATGAGCAGTTCTTC. Protein: CSARDQGYEQFF.

This clonotype was observed at least ten times. This sequence joins TRBV20-1 and TRBJ2-7; TRBD2 aligns across 7 bases. CDR1 DFQATT and CDR2 SNEGSKA come from the germline V gene (reference sequence). The CDR3 extends over 13 amino acids. After removal of 8 bases from V and 4 bases from J, the junction contained 11 bases not matched to a gene. CDR3 bases: TGCAGTACCCGAGGGCTAGCGGAGTACGAGCAGTACTTC. Its protein product is CSTRGLAEYEQYF.

This clonotype was found many times. V usage is TRBV5-1 and J usage is TRBJ1-1; 7 positions match TRBD1. Germline V CDR1 and CDR2: SGHRS, YFSETQ. V shed 3 bases and J 4 bases; nucleotides not matched to a gene: 9. This CDR3 has 15 amino acids. DNA of the CDR3: TGCGCCAGCAGCTCCCTACAGGGGATTGGCACTGAAGCTTTCTTT. It encodes CASSSLQGIGTEAFF. Full variable domain (remainder filled in from reference TRBV5-1 and TRBJ1-1): KAGVTQTPRYLIKTRGQQVTLSCSPISGHRSVSWYQQTPGQGLQFLFEYFSETQRNKGNFPGRFSGRQFSNSRSEMNVSTLELGDSALYLCASSSLQGIGTEAFFGQGTRLTVV.

This clonotype was seen a few times. The chain joins TRBV12-3 or TRBV12-4 to TRBJ2-1, with 7 nucleotides matching TRBD2. Trimming took 5 bases from V and 8 from J; bases not matched to a gene: 12. The CDR3 is 15 residues long. The CDR3 nucleotides are TGTGCCAGCAGTAACAGCGGGGTAGGGGTGGATGAGCAGTTCTTC. It yields the protein CASSNSGVGVDEQFF.

This clonotype was seen a few times. The V call is TRBV9, the J call TRBJ2-7; D is perhaps TRBD1 (6 bases). Trimming removed 0 bases at V and 4 bases at J, with 11 bases between. Germline CDR1 reads SGDLS; CDR2 reads YYNGEE. This CDR3 contains 14 residues. CDR3 loop: CASSVAVGAYEQYF. The CDR3 coding sequence is TGTGCCAGCAGCGTAGCGGTGGGGGCTTACGAGCAGTACTTC.

Only a few counts were recorded for this clonotype. The genes are TRBV20-1 and TRBJ1-1; D is possibly TRBD1 (5 bases). Germline V gene sequence: CDR1 DFQATT, CDR2 SNEGSKA (reference sequence). The CDR3 totals 14 residues. Trimming cost V 3 bases and J 1 base, with 12 bases left between them. CDR3 DNA sequence: TGCAGTGCTAGGGGGGAGGGGACGAACACTGAAGCTTTCTTT. Residues: CSARGEGTNTEAFF.

This clonotype was found many times. The CDR3 reads CASSLGVAYEQYF. The CDR3, as DNA: TGTGCCAGCAGTTTGGGGGTTGCCTACGAGCAGTACTTC. The chain couples TRBV27 to TRBJ2-7; D could derive from TRBD1 or TRBD2 (5 bases each). Germline V gives CDR1 MNHEY, CDR2 SMNVEV (reference sequence). The CDR3 runs to 13 residues. Between the trimmed V and J ends, which lost 3 bases and 2 bases, there was a span of 8 bases.

The chain carries TRBV7-2 and TRBJ2-7; D gene ambiguous. The CDR3 covers 15 residues. V gave up 6 bases and J gave up 0 bases, with 15 bases separating them. The germline V gene has CDR1 SGHTA and CDR2 FQGNSA. The CDR3 coding sequence is TGTGCCAGCAGGGGGAACTTCCTGACCTCCTACGAGCAGTACTTC. This sequence encodes CASRGNFLTSYEQYF.

The rearrangement links TRBV21-1 to TRBJ1-3. TRBV21-1 is designated a pseudogene. CDR3 length: 17 residues. The CDR3 here is CASSKKREGLVGNTIYF. In DNA, the CDR3 is TGTGCCAGCAGCAAAAAAAGGGAGGGGCTGGTTGGAAACACCATATATTTT.

Ten or more counts support this clonotype. The gene calls are TRBV12-3 or TRBV12-4 and TRBJ2-3, with D unresolved. The CDR3 is 13 residues long. V was clipped by 3 bases and J by 2 bases, with 6 bases between them. The CDR3 nucleotides are TGTGCCAGCAGTTTTTACAACACAGATACGCAGTATTTT. This gives the protein CASSFYNTDTQYF.

Only one count was recorded for this clonotype. The chain joins TRBV15 to TRBJ2-3, with D perhaps matching TRBD2 (5 bases). This CDR3 contains 14 residues. CDR1 LNHNV and CDR2 YYDKDF come from the germline V gene (reference sequence). CDR3 protein: CAAAADYGTDTQYF. CDR3 nucleotides: TGTGCTGCCGCCGCCGACTACGGCACAGATACGCAGTATTTT.